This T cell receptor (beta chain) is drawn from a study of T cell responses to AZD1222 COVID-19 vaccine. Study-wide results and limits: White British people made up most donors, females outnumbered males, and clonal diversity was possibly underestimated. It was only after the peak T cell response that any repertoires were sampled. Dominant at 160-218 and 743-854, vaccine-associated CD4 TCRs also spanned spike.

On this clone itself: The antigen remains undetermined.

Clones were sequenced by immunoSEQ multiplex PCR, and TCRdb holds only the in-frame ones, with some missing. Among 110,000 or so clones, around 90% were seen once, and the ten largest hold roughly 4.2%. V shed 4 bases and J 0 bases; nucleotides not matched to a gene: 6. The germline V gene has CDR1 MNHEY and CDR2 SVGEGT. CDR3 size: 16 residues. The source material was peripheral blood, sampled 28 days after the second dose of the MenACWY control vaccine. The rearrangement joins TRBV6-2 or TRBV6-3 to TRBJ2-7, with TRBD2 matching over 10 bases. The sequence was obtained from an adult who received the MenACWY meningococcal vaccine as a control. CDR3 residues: CASSWAGTSASYEQYF. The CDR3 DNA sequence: TGTGCCAGCAGTTGGGCCGGGACTAGCGCCTCCTACGAGCAGTACTTC.